The following is a T cell receptor beta chain sequence with its context. Then a second PCR, running about 7 to 11 cycles, was carried out with a sample-barcoded 5' primer and a J-beta primer mix. TCRdb fed the 5' RACE reads into MiXCR, producing one record per CDR3 protein. Among 1 million to 1.2 million distinct CDR3 sequences listed, around two fifths were seen once. The record originates from a study of blood T cells in healthy people across ages. The CDR3 loop spans 16 amino acids. Unmatched junction bases numbered 9, after V lost 5 bases and J lost 2 bases. Germline values: CDR1 SGHRS, CDR2 YFSETQ.

The chain recombines TRBV5-1 with TRBJ2-3, with 9 nucleotides matching TRBD2. The sequence came from a man younger than 35 in good health. Sequenced sample: blood. The CDR3 is CASRSSGGTYTDTQYF. The CDR3 DNA reads as TGCGCCAGCAGGTCGAGCGGGGGGACCTACACAGATACGCAGTATTTT.